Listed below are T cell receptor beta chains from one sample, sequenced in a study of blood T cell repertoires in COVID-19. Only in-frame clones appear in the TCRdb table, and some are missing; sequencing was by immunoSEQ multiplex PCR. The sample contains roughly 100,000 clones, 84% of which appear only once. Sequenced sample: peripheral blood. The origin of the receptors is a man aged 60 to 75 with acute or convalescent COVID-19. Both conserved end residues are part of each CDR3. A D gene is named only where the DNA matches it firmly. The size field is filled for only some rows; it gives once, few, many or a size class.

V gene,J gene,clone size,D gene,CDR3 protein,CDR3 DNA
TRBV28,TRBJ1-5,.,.,CASSEGGEGYQPQHF,TGTGCCAGCAGTGAGGGAGGCGAGGGCTATCAGCCCCAGCATTTT
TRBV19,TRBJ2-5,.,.,CASSIDGPQGSQETQYF,TGTGCCAGTAGTATAGATGGCCCGCAGGGCTCGCAAGAGACCCAGTACTTC
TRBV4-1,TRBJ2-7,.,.,CASSQVIVMAAGSYEQYF,TGCGCCAGCAGCCAAGTTATCGTAATGGCGGCGGGCTCCTACGAGCAGTACTTC
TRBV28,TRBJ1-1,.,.,CASSPSGGVINTEAFF,TGTGCCAGCAGTCCCTCTGGGGGCGTAATCAACACTGAAGCTTTCTTT
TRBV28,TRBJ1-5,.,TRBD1,CASSVTGEQPQHF,TGTGCCAGCAGCGTAACAGGGGAACAGCCCCAGCATTTT
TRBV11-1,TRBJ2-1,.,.,CASSLNGGYNEQFF,TGTGCCAGCAGCTTGAACGGCGGATACAATGAGCAGTTCTTC
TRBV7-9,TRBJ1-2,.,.,CASSVGAEGYGYTF,TGTGCCAGCAGCGTCGGAGCGGAGGGCTATGGCTACACCTTC
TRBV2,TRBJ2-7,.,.,CASTKGQGNYEQYF,TGTGCCAGCACCAAGGGGCAGGGAAACTACGAGCAGTACTTC
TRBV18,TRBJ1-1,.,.,CASSPLAENTEAFF,TGTGCCAGCTCACCATTGGCCGAGAACACTGAAGCTTTCTTT
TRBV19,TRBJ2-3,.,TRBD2,CASNSIAGGTDTQYF,TGTGCCAGTAATTCGATAGCGGGAGGCACAGATACGCAGTATTTT
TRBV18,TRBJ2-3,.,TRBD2,CASSPVAGGTDTQYF,TGTGCCAGCTCACCAGTAGCGGGAGGTACAGATACGCAGTATTTT
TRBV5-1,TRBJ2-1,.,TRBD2,CASSPGTSAYNEQFF,TGCGCCAGCAGCCCTGGGACTAGCGCCTACAATGAGCAGTTCTTC
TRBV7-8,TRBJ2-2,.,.,CASSPTAGLSTGELFF,TGTGCCAGCAGCCCCACGGCAGGGTTGAGTACCGGGGAGCTGTTTTTT
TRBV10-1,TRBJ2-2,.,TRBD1,CASSERHRGREELFF,TGCGCCAGCAGTGAGAGGCACAGGGGGCGCGAGGAGCTGTTTTTT
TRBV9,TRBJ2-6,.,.,CASSARPRAYSGANVLTF,TGTGCCAGCAGCGCCCGACCCAGAGCGTACTCTGGGGCCAACGTCCTGACTTTC
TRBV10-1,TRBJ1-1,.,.,CASTNKGTGRGTEAFF,TGCGCCAGCACGAACAAGGGAACAGGGCGCGGCACTGAAGCTTTCTTT
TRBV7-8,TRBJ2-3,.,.,CASSLSAGRGTDTQYF,TGTGCCAGCAGCTTATCGGCGGGAAGGGGCACAGATACGCAGTATTTT
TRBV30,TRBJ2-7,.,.,CAWRVIRGRNYEQYF,TGTGCCTGGAGGGTGATCCGGGGTCGAAACTACGAGCAGTACTTC
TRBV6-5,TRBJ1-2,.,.,CASRRGGSYGYTF,TGTGCCAGCAGGAGAGGGGGAAGCTATGGCTACACCTTC
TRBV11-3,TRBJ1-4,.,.,CASSDVTGNEKLFF,TGTGCCAGCAGCGACGTAACGGGGAATGAAAAACTGTTTTTT
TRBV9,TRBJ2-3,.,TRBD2,CASSGPFGRELNADTQYF,TGTGCCAGCAGCGGGCCCTTCGGGAGGGAGCTCAATGCAGATACGCAGTATTTT
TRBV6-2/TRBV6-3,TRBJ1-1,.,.,CASRYKLMNTEAFF,TGTGCCAGCAGGTACAAGCTCATGAACACTGAAGCTTTCTTT
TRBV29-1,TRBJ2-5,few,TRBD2,CSVEPGGQETQYF,TGCAGCGTTGAACCGGGGGGCCAAGAGACCCAGTACTTC
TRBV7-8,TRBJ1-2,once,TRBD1,CASSQTGQPTYGYTF,TGTGCCAGCAGCCAAACGGGACAGCCTACTTATGGCTACACCTTC
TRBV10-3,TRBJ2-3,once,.,CAIQGSTDTQYF,TGTGCCATCCAGGGGTCCACAGATACGCAGTATTTT
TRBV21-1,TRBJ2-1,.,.,CASSKAGTGISEQFF,TGTGCCAGCAGCAAAGCAGGGACAGGAATCAGCGAGCAGTTCTTC
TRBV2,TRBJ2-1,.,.,CASSVRNEQFF,TGTGCCAGCAGTGTACGGAATGAGCAGTTCTTC
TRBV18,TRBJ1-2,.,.,CASSPGQTYGYTF,TGTGCCAGCTCACCAGGGCAGACCTATGGCTACACCTTC
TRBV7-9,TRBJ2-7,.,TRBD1,CASSVGQGKTYEQYF,TGTGCCAGCAGCGTAGGACAGGGGAAGACCTACGAGCAGTACTTC
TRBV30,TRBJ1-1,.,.,CAWSVWAGRYTEAFF,TGTGCCTGGAGTGTGTGGGCAGGGAGGTACACTGAAGCTTTCTTT
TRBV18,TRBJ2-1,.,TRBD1,CASSPPFEGAIFSYNEQFF,TGTGCCAGCTCACCACCATTCGAGGGGGCTATTTTCTCCTACAATGAGCAGTTCTTC
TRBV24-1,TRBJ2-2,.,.,CATSDTDSGDLGELFF,TGTGCCACCAGTGATACAGATTCAGGGGATCTCGGGGAGCTGTTTTTT
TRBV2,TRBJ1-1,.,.,CASSSDTNTEAFF,TGTGCCAGCAGTTCCGATACTAACACTGAAGCTTTCTTT
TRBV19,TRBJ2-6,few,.,CASRVGGGAGANVLTF,TGTGCCAGTAGAGTGGGGGGTGGGGCCGGGGCCAACGTCCTGACTTTC
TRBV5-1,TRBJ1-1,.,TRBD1,CASSFLGQGNTEAFF,TGCGCCAGCAGCTTTCTAGGACAGGGGAACACTGAAGCTTTCTTT
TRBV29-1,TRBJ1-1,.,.,CSVEDGGTEAFF,TGCAGCGTTGAAGATGGAGGAACTGAAGCTTTCTTT
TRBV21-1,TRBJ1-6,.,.,CASSNSSYNSPLHF,TGTGCCAGCAGCAATAGCTCCTATAATTCACCCCTCCACTTT
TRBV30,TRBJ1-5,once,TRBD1,CAWSDRGRQPQHF,TGTGCCTGGAGCGACAGGGGCCGGCAGCCCCAGCATTTT
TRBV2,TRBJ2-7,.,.,CASIRQSYEQYF,TGTGCCAGCATAAGACAGAGCTACGAGCAGTACTTC
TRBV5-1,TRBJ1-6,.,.,CASSLEHLMDSPLHF,TGCGCCAGCAGCTTGGAGCATCTTATGGATTCACCCCTCCACTTT